This TCR beta chain derives from a study of regulatory T cells in long-lasting Graves disease (dated by TCRdb to about 2021). General notes on the study: In the newly diagnosed Graves' disease group, patients had been taking antithyroid drugs for less than 3 months. Patients with persistent Graves' disease were compared with patients with newly diagnosed Graves' disease using TCR sequencing and RNA sequencing of peripheral blood. A total of about 33 samples underwent TCR sequencing, from roughly 13 patients with persistent Graves' disease and some 20 patients with newly diagnosed Graves' disease. The study took place in China and was registered as a clinical trial. Broader findings and caveats from the paper: Persistent Graves' disease patients showed lower TCR Shannon entropy and fewer highly expanded clones than newly diagnosed patients, suggesting clonal expansion. The study examined only peripheral blood because the primary lesion, thyroid tissue, could not be accessed. Only the TCR beta chain was sequenced and analyzed. A larger number of public clonotypes was shared among persistent patients (more than 2,500) than among newly diagnosed patients (approximately 1,000). The small sample size was acknowledged by the authors as a limitation that may reduce accuracy. TRBV28, TRBJ1-2 and TRBJ2-5 were preferentially used in persistent disease, while TRBV20-1 and TRBJ2-1 were favored in newly diagnosed disease.

Libraries came from multiplex PCR. The listed sequencing device is Illumina HiSeq 4000. CDR3 regions were amplified by Arm-PCR with iRepertoire HTBI primers to construct TCR beta libraries. PCR products were gel purified before sequencing. For the original study's pipeline: Gene usage analysis of CDR3 amino acid clonotypes relied on the 55 to 80 TRBV and about 15 TRBJ segments identified across samples. COPE and FqMerger were used to merge the filtered high-quality paired reads into contigs. BLAST was used to align contigs to IMGT TRBV, TRBD and TRBJ reference genes, with CDR3 defined following IMGT. Any clonotype with a frequency above 0.1% was counted as a highly expanded clone. Repertoire diversity was measured by Shannon entropy, and V-J evenness by the Gini coefficient. A clonotype was considered public if more than one individual shared it. TCRdb itself trimmed the public reads at Q25 with fastp, ran MiXCR and retained productive beta chains. Merged by CDR3 protein, the rows form single entries marked with the most common genes and DNA. TCRdb, rather than the study authors, made the V and J calls. The sample has over 500,000 distinct CDR3 sequences on record, about 16% of them singletons. Jointly, the top ten make up around 12% of the sample.

In regard to this clonotype: Its binding antigen is unknown. Nothing much larger sits one base from this clone, and base qualities are not available.

Per the publication, the time point label means: newly diagnosed GD, antithyroid drugs for less than 3 months. RNA was extracted from PBMCs in TRIzol for both TCR sequencing and RNA sequencing. The diagnosis of Graves' disease followed American Thyroid Association guidelines. Recruitment of patients was carried out at an endocrinology department in Xi'an, China. Each patient gave 9 to 10 milliliters of peripheral blood, collected in an EDTA anticoagulant tube. Ficoll Paque Plus density gradient separation was used to isolate PBMCs, and no additional T cell sorting was done. An Agilent 2100 Bioanalyzer and agarose gel were used to assess RNA quality, and a NanoDrop 2000 was used to measure RNA concentration. From its cysteine to its phenylalanine, the CDR3 spans 16 amino acids. The entry retains the CDR3 DNA only, 48 bases that are in frame from base 1. CDR1 and CDR2 are read off the germline V gene as MNHNS and SASEGT. V lost 7 bases and J lost 2 bases; the stretch between them is 21 bases long.

These same records also appear under a second study, on T cells in Graves' hyperthyroidism and ophthalmopathy. The second publication reports: Stable Graves' hyperthyroidism was defined as the absence of progression to ophthalmopathy over 18 months of follow-up. Hyperthyroidism patients were newly diagnosed, with disease duration under 2 months, and aged 18 to 65 years. Exclusion was applied to patients with uncontrolled infections, other autoimmune diseases, pregnancy or lactation. Clinical symptoms, serum thyroxine and TRAb, thyroid ultrasound, and orbital computed tomography formed the basis for the diagnoses. The first round of RT-PCR for the TCR CDR3 was performed with the HTBI primer set and the Qiagen OneStep RT-PCR kit. Most expanded thyroid clonotypes (frequency above 0.001) were also detected in blood, a finding suggesting that blood repertoires may reflect thyroid immune responses. In cross-validation, a model built on a 13 V-J signature told ophthalmopathy apart from stable hyperthyroidism with 87.88% sensitivity and 81% to 82% specificity, and in testing the same model reached 80%/75%. In validation, the model predicted progression to ophthalmopathy with over 65% sensitivity and approximately 74% specificity, a median of about 6.7 months before onset. To identify distinguishing TCR V-J signatures, a discovery cohort of about 95 patients was used, comprising roughly 45 with Graves' ophthalmopathy and 57 with stable Graves' hyperthyroidism. Whether ophthalmopathy could be predicted prospectively was tested in an independent validation cohort made up of under 20 hyperthyroidism patients plus 17 patients who later progressed to ophthalmopathy. The roughly 99 discovery patients were divided at random into training and test sets in a 7:3 ratio. The study also compared thyroid tissue and blood T-cell repertoires from about six Graves' hyperthyroidism patients. After sampling, hyperthyroidism patients received methimazole starting at 30 mg daily, and ophthalmopathy patients received high-dose intravenous methylprednisolone. Libraries were constructed in a second round of multiplex PCR, after which size selection and purification were performed. Paired-end sequencing of the libraries was performed with 100 bp reads on an Illumina HiSeq2000. SOAPnuke was used to process the raw data, throwing out any read that contained adapters or uncalled bases, had a mean Phred below 15, or lacked an exact constant-primer or identifier match. COPE v1.2.5 was used to merge the high-quality paired reads, and each unique nucleotide sequence was defined as a clonotype. MiTCR v1.1 was used to align clonotypes to the IMGT TRBV, TRBD and TRBJ reference segments. Only V-J combinations with frequency above 0.0001, covering 99% to 99.2% of repertoires, were analysed. A TCS score was defined as the ratio of F50 (clonal expansion) to E x V (chaos), with BLOSUM62-based TCRdist applied between CDR3 peptides within each V-J. Welch's t-statistics and random forest reduced approximately 520 V-J features to fewer than 15, which were used in a naive Bayes classifier (R e1071). No statistical method was used to set the sample size in advance, and investigators knew the group allocation. According to the paper, TCR Vbeta CDR3 sequencing was carried out on more than 120 peripheral blood samples, which came from approximately 43 ophthalmopathy, 75 or so hyperthyroidism and approximately 17 progressor patients.

This TCR derives from a man aged 18 to 35 with Graves disease. Donor details come from another sample of the same person, matched by shared clones. The sample in question was peripheral blood mononuclear cells (PBMCs), obtained at new diagnosis, from a patient treated with antithyroid drugs. This chain joins TRBV6-1 to TRBJ2-7; TRBD2 is perhaps the D gene, given 5 matching bases. The CDR3 reads as follows: CASTSTPRYGAYEQYF. The sequenced DNA is TGTGCCAGCACCTCAACTCCGCGGTACGGGGCCTACGAGCAGTACTTC.